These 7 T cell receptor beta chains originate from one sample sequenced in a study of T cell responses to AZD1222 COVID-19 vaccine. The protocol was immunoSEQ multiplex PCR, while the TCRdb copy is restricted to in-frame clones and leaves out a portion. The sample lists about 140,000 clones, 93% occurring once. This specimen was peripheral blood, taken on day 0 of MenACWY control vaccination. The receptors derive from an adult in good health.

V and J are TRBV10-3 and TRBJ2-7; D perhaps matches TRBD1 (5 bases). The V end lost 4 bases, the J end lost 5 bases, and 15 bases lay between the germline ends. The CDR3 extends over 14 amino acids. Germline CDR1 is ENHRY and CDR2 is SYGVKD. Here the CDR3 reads CAISGRGHMDEQYF. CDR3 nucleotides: TGTGCCATCAGTGGTAGAGGACACATGGACGAGCAGTACTTC.

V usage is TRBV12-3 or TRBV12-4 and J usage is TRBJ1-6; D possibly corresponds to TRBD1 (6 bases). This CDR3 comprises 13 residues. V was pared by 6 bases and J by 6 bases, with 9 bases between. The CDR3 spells CASREGGNSPLHF. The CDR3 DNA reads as TGTGCCAGCAGGGAGGGGGGTAATTCACCCCTCCACTTT.

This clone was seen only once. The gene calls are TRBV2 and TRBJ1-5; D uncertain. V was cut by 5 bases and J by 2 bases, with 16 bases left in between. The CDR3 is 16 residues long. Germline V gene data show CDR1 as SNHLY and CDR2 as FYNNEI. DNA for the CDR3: TGTGCCAGCAGTACCTCAGTGTTCTCGCGCAATCAGCCCCAGCATTTT. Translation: CASSTSVFSRNQPQHF.

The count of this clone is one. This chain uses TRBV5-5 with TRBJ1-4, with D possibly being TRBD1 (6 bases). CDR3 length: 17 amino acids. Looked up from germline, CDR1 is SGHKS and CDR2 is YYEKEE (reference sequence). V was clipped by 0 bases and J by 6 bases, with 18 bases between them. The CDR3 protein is CASSLVQGGSFYEKLFF. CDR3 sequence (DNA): TGTGCCAGCAGCTTGGTACAGGGTGGCTCGTTTTATGAAAAACTGTTTTTT.

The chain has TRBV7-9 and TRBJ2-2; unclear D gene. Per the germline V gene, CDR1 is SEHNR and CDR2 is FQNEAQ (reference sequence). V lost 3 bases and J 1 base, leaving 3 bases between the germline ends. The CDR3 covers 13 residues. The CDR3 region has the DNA TGTGCCAGCAGCTTCAGGAACACCGGGGAGCTGTTTTTT. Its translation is CASSFRNTGELFF.

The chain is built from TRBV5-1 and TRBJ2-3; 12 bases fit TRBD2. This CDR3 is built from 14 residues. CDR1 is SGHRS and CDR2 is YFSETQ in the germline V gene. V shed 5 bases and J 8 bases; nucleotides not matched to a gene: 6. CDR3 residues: CASRTSGSQGTQYF. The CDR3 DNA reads TGCGCCAGCAGGACTAGCGGGAGCCAAGGTACGCAGTATTTT.

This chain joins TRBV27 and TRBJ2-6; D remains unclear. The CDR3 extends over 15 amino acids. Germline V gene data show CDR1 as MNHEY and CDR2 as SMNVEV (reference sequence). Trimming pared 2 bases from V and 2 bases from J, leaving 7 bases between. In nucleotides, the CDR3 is TGTGCCAGCAGTTTACTTATACCTGGGGCCAACGTCCTGACTTTC. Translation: CASSLLIPGANVLTF.